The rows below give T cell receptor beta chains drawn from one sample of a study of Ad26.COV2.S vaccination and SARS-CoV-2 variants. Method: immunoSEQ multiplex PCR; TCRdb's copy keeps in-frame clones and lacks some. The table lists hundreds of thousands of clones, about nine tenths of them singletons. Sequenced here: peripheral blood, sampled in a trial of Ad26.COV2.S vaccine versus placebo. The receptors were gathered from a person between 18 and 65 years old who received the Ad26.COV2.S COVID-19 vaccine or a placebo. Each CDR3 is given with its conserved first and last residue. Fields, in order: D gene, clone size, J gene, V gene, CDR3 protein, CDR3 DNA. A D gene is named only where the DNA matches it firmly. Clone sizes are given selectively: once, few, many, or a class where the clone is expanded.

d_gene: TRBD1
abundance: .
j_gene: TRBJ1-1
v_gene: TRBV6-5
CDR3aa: CASSRTGRTEAFF
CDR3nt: TGTGCCAGCAGTCGGACAGGGAGGACTGAAGCTTTCTTT

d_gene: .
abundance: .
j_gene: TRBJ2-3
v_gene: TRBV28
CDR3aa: CATSTTDPQGGPTDTQYF
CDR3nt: TGTGCCACCTCGACCACCGACCCCCAAGGCGGCCCCACAGATACGCAGTATTTT

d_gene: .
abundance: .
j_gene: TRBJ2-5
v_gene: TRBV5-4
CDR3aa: CASKFLGGSRETQYF
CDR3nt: TGTGCCAGCAAGTTCCTTGGCGGGTCTCGGGAGACCCAGTACTTC

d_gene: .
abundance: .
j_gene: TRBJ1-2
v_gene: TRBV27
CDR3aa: CASREMGSNYGYTF
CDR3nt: TGTGCCAGCAGGGAAATGGGCAGTAACTATGGCTACACCTTC

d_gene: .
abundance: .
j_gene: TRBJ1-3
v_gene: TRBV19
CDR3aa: CASTPTRASGNTIYF
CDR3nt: TGTGCCAGTACCCCAACTCGGGCTTCTGGAAACACCATATATTTT

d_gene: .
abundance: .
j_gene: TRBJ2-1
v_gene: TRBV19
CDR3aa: CASSVTGYNEQFF
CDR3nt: TGTGCCAGTAGTGTGACGGGGTACAATGAGCAGTTCTTC

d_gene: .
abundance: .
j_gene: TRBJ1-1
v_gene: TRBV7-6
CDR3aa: CASSLGWGSNTEAFF
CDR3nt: TGTGCCAGCAGCTTAGGTTGGGGCTCGAACACTGAAGCTTTCTTT

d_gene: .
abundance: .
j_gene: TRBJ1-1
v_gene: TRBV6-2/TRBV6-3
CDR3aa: CASSYEDRLGGEAFF
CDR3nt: TGTGCCAGCAGTTACGAAGATAGGCTGGGGGGCGAAGCTTTCTTT

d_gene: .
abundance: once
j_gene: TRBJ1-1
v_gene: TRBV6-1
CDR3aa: CASSEVRGQNTEAFF
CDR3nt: TGTGCCAGCAGTGAAGTAAGGGGTCAGAACACTGAAGCTTTCTTT

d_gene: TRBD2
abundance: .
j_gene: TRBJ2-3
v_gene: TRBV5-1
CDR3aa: CASSLDLAGPDTQYF
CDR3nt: TGCGCCAGCAGCTTGGACCTAGCGGGACCAGATACGCAGTATTTT

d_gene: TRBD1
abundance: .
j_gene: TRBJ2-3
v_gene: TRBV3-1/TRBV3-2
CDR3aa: CASSQASRGWTDTQYF
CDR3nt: TGTGCCAGCAGCCAAGCTTCCAGGGGGTGGACAGATACGCAGTATTTT

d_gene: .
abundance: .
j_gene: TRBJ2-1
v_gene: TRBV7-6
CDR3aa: CASSLSPQNNEQFF
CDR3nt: TGTGCCAGCAGCTTATCCCCCCAGAACAATGAGCAGTTCTTC

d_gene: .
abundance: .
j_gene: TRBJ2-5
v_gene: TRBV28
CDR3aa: CASMAGGLKETQYF
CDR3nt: TGTGCCAGCATGGCAGGCGGTCTAAAAGAGACCCAGTACTTC

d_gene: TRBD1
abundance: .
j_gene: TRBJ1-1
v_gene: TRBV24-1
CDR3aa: CATSARTGRGAFF
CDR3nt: TGTGCCACCAGTGCTCGGACAGGGAGGGGAGCTTTCTTT

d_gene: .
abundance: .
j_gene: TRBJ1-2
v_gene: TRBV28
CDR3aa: CASSALLSDYGYTF
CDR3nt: TGTGCCAGCAGTGCACTCCTGTCGGACTATGGCTACACCTTC